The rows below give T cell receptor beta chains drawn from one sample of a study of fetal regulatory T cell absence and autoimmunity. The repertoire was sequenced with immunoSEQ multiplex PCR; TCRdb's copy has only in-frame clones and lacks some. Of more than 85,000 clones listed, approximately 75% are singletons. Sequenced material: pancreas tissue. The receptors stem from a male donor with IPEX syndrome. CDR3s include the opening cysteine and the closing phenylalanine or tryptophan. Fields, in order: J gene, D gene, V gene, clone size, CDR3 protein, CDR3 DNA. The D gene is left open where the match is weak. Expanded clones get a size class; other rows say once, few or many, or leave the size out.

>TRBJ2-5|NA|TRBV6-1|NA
CASSESGPGQTQYF
TGTGCCAGCAGTGAGAGCGGTCCCGGCCAGACCCAGTACTTC
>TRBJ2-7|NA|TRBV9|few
CASSVADSYEQYF
TGTGCCAGCAGCGTAGCCGATTCCTACGAGCAGTACTTC
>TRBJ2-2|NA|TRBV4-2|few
CASSQERLVAGELFF
TGTGCCAGCAGCCAAGAGCGACTAGTGGCCGGGGAGCTGTTTTTT
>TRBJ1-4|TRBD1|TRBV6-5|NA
CASSYLRGRLNEKLFF
TGTGCCAGCAGTTACCTGAGGGGGCGCTTAAATGAAAAACTGTTTTTT
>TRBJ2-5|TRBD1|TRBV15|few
CATSIDRGQETQYF
TGTGCCACCAGCATCGACAGGGGGCAAGAGACCCAGTACTTC
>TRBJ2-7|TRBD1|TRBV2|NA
CASRGTEYEQYF
TGTGCCAGCAGGGGGACAGAATACGAGCAGTACTTC
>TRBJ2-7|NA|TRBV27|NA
CASRQGGGYEQYF
TGTGCCAGCAGACAGGGTGGGGGCTACGAGCAGTACTTC
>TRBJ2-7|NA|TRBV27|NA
CASSLSVGGAREQYF
TGTGCCAGCAGTTTATCTGTCGGCGGAGCGAGGGAGCAGTACTTC
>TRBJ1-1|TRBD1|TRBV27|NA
CASSLGQPYTEAFF
TGTGCCAGCAGTTTGGGACAGCCTTACACTGAAGCTTTCTTT
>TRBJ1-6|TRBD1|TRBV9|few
CASSVDTGGRSPLHF
TGTGCCAGCAGCGTAGACACAGGGGGTAGGTCACCCCTCCACTTT
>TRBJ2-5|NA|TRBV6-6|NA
CASSYGFGQVGETQYF
TGTGCCAGCAGTTACGGGTTTGGGCAGGTGGGGGAGACCCAGTACTTC
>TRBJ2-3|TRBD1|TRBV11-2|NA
CASSFPTGGGNTQYF
TGTGCCAGCAGCTTCCCGACAGGGGGAGGAAATACGCAGTATTTT
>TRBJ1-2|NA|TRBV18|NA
CASSPPNLNYGYTF
TGTGCCAGCTCACCACCAAACCTCAACTATGGCTACACCTTC
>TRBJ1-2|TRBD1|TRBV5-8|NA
CASSLGQGVYGYTF
TGTGCCAGCAGCTTGGGACAGGGGGTTTATGGCTACACCTTC
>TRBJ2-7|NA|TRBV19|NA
CASRGTGTSYEQYF
TGTGCCAGTAGAGGAACCGGGACCTCCTACGAGCAGTACTTC
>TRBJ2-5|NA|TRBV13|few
CASSARETQYF
TGTGCCAGCAGCGCGCGAGAGACCCAGTACTTC
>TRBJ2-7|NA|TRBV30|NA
CAWSVGGYEQYF
TGTGCCTGGAGTGTGGGGGGCTACGAGCAGTACTTC
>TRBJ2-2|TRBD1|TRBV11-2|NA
CASSLPGQGASGELFF
TGTGCCAGCAGCTTACCGGGACAGGGGGCTAGCGGGGAGCTGTTTTTT
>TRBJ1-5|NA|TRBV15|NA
CATSRGGHQTPPQHF
TGTGCCACCAGCAGGGGGGGACACCAGACCCCCCCCCAGCATTTT
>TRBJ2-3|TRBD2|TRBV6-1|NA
CASLGTSGTDTQYF
TGTGCCAGCTTGGGGACTAGCGGCACAGATACGCAGTATTTT
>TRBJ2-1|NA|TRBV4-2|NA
CASSQVSSVSEQFF
TGTGCCAGCAGCCAAGTGTCTAGCGTGAGTGAGCAGTTCTTC
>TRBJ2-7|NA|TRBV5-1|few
CASSLDPVYEQYF
TGCGCCAGCAGCTTGGATCCAGTCTACGAGCAGTACTTC
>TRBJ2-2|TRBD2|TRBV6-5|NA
CASSYRTSSGELFF
TGTGCCAGCAGTTACAGGACTAGCAGCGGGGAGCTGTTTTTT
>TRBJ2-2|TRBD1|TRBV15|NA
CATSRQGGTGSTGELFF
TGTGCCACCAGCAGACAAGGAGGGACAGGGTCCACCGGGGAGCTGTTTTTT
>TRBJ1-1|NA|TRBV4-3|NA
CASSQDLGSNTEAFF
TGCGCCAGCAGCCAAGATCTGGGGAGCAACACTGAAGCTTTCTTT
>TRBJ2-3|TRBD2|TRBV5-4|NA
CASSRLGLAGGRRVTDTQYF
TGTGCCAGCAGCCGTTTAGGACTAGCGGGAGGGCGCAGGGTCACAGATACGCAGTATTTT
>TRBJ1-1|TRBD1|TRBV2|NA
CASSEGVGQVNTEAFF
TGTGCCAGCAGTGAAGGCGTAGGACAGGTGAACACTGAAGCTTTCTTT
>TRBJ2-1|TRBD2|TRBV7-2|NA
CASSLARGGPHNEQFF
TGTGCCAGCAGCTTAGCCCGCGGGGGGCCTCACAATGAGCAGTTCTTC
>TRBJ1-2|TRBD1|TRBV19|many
CASSVRTGDFYGYTF
TGTGCCAGTAGTGTTAGGACAGGTGACTTCTATGGCTACACCTTC
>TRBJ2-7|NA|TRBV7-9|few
CASSLASREQYF
TGTGCCAGCAGCTTAGCCAGTAGGGAGCAGTACTTC
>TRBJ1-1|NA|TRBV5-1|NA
CASSLAGPNTEAFF
TGCGCCAGCAGCTTGGCCGGCCCGAACACTGAAGCTTTCTTT
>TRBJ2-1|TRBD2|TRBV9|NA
CASSVWAGGPNEQFF
TGTGCCAGCAGCGTATGGGCGGGAGGACCGAATGAGCAGTTCTTC
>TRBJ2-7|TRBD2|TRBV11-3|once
CASSLALGLAGTYEQYF
TGTGCCAGCAGCTTAGCCCTGGGACTAGCGGGGACCTACGAGCAGTACTTC
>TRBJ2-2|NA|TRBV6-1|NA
CASSEVGGMIDTGELFF
TGTGCCAGCAGTGAAGTGGGGGGAATGATCGACACCGGGGAGCTGTTTTTT
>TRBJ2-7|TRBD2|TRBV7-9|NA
CASSSPGGQSSYEQYF
TGTGCCAGCAGCTCCCCGGGAGGGCAGTCCTCCTACGAGCAGTACTTC
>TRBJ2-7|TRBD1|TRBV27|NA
CASSLGTGAYEQYF
TGTGCCAGCAGTCTCGGGACAGGGGCCTACGAGCAGTACTTC
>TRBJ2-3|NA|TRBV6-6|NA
CASSWGGVGDTQYF
TGTGCCAGCAGTTGGGGCGGGGTTGGGGATACGCAGTATTTT
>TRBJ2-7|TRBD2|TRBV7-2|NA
CASSPTSGGTYEQYF
TGTGCCAGCAGCCCCACTAGCGGGGGAACCTACGAGCAGTACTTC
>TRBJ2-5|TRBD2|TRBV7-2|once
CASSLELPSGGLQETQYF
TGTGCCAGCAGCTTAGAATTACCTAGCGGGGGCCTCCAAGAGACCCAGTACTTC
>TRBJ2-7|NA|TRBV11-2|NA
CASSPTRTGKAYEQYF
TGTGCCAGCAGCCCGACGCGAACAGGAAAAGCCTACGAGCAGTACTTC
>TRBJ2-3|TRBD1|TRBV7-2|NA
CASSSRGWIPDTQYF
TGTGCCAGCAGCTCCAGGGGGTGGATTCCAGATACGCAGTATTTT
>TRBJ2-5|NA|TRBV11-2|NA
CASSLYAGQYQETQYF
TGTGCCAGCAGCCTTTATGCCGGACAGTACCAAGAGACCCAGTACTTC
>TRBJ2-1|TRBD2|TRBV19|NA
CASTNGLAGYNEQFF
TGTGCCAGTACTAACGGACTAGCGGGATACAATGAGCAGTTCTTC
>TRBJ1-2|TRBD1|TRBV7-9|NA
CASSSPGQDLYGYTF
TGTGCCAGCAGCTCCCCTGGACAGGACCTCTATGGCTACACCTTC
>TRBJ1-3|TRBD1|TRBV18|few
CASSPDRGVDTIYF
TGTGCCAGCTCACCGGACAGGGGTGTAGACACCATATATTTT
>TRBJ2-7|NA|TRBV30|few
CAWSGLAPYEQYF
TGTGCCTGGAGTGGACTGGCCCCCTACGAGCAGTACTTC
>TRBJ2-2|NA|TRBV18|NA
CASSPKGLMNTGELFF
TGTGCCAGCTCACCAAAGGGACTTATGAACACCGGGGAGCTGTTTTTT
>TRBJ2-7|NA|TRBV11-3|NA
CASSSDGARPYEQYF
TGTGCCAGCAGCTCCGATGGCGCCCGCCCCTACGAGCAGTACTTC
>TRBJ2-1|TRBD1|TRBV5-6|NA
CASSTGGAEQFF
TGTGCCAGCAGCACAGGGGGCGCTGAGCAGTTCTTC
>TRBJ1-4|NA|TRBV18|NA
CASSPVALPFEKLFF
TGTGCCAGCTCACCGGTAGCACTACCGTTTGAAAAACTGTTTTTT
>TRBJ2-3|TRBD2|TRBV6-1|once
CASRGGALFTDTQYF
TGTGCCAGCAGGGGAGGGGCGCTCTTCACAGATACGCAGTATTTT
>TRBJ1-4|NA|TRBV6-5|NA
CASSFSQGTNEKLFF
TGTGCCAGCAGTTTCTCACAGGGAACTAATGAAAAACTGTTTTTT
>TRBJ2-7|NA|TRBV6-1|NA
CASSAFGVSGERYF
TGTGCCAGCAGCGCCTTTGGGGTTTCCGGCGAGCGGTACTTC